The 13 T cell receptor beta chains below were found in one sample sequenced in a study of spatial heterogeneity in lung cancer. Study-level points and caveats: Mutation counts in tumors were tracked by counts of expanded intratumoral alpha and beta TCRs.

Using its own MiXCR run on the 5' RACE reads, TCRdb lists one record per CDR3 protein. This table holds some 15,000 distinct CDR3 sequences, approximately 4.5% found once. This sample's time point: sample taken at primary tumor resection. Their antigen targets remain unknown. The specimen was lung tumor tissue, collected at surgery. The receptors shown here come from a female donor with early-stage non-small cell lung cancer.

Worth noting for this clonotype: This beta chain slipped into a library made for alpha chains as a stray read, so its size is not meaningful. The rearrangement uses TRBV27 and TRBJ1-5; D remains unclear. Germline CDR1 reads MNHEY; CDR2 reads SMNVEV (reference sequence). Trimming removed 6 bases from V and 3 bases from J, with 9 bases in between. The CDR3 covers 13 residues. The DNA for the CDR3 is TGTGCCAGCAGCCTGGGTTTCAATCAGCCCCAGCATTTT. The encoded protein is CASSLGFNQPQHF.

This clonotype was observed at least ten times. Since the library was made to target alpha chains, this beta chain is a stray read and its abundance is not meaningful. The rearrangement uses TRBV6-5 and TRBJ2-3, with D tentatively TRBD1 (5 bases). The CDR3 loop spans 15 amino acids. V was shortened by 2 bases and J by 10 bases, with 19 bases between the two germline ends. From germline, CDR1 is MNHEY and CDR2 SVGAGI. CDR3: CASSYSRAGAISQYF. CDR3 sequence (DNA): TGTGCCAGCAGTTACAGCAGGGCTGGGGCTATCTCGCAGTATTTT.

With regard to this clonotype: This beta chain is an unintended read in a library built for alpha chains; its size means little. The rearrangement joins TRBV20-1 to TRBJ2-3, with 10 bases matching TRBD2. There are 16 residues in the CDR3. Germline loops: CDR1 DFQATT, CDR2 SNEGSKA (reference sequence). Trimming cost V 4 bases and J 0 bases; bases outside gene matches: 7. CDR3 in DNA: TGCAGTGCTACAGGGCTAGCGGGGGCTAGCACAGATACGCAGTATTTT. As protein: CSATGLAGASTDTQYF.

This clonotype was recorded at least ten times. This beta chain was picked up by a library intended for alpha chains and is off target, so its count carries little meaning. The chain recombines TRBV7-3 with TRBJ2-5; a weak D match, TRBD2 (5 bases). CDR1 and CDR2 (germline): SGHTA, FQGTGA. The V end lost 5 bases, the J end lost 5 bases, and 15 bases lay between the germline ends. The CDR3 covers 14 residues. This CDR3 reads CASSPDRGSETQYF. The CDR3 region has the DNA TGTGCCAGCAGCCCCGATCGGGGATCGGAGACCCAGTACTTC.

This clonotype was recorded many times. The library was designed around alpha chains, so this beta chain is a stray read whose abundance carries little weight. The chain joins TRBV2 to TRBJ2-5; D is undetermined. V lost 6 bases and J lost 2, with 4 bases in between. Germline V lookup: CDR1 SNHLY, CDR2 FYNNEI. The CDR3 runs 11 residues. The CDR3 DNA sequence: TGTGCCAGCAGCTATCAAGAGACCCAGTACTTC. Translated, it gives CASSYQETQYF.

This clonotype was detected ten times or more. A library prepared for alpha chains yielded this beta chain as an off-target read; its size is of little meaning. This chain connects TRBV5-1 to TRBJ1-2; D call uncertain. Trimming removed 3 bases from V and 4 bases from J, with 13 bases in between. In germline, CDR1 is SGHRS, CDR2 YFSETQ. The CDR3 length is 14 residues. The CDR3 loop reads CASSSNGGSYGYTF. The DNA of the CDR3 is TGCGCCAGCAGCTCTAACGGAGGCAGCTATGGCTACACCTTC.

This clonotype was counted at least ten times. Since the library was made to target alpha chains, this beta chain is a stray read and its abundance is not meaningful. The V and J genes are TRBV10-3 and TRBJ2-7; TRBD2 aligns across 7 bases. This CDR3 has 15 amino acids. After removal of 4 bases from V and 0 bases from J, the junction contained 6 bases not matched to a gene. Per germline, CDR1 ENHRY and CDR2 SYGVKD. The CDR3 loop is CAISGGGGFSYEQYF. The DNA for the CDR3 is TGTGCCATCAGTGGGGGGGGTGGCTTCTCCTACGAGCAGTACTTC.

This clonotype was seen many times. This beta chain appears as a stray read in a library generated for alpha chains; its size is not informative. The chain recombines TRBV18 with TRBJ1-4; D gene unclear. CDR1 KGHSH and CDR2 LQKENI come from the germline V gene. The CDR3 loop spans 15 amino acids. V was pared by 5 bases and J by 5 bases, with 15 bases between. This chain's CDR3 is CASSAGRTSNEKLFF. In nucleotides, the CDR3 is TGTGCCAGCTCAGCTGGACGGACTTCCAATGAAAAACTGTTTTTT. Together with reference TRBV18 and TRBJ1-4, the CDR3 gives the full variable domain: NAGVMQNPRHLVRRRGQEARLRCSPMKGHSHVYWYRQLPEEGLKFMVYLQKENIIDESGMPKERFSAEFPKEGPSILRIQQVVRGDSAAYFCASSAGRTSNEKLFFGSGTQLSVL.

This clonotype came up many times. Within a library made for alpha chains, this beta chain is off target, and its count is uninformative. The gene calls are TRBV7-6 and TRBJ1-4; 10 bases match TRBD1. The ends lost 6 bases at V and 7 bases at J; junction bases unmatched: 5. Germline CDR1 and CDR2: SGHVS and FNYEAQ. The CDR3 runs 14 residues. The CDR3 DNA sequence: TGTGCCAGCAGGGTAGGGACAGGGGCTGAAAAACTGTTTTTT. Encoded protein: CASRVGTGAEKLFF.

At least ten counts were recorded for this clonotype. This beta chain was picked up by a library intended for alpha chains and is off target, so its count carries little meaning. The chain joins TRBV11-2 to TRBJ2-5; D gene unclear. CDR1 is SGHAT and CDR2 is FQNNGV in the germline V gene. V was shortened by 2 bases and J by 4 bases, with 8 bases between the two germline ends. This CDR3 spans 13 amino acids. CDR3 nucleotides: TGTGCCAGCAGCTTAAGGACGGGAGAGACCCAGTACTTC. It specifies CASSLRTGETQYF.

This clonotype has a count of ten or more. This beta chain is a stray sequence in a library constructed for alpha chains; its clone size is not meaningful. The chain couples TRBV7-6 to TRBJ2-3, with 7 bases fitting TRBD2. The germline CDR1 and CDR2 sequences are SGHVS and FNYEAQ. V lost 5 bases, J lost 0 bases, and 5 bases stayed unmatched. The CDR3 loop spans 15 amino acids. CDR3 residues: CASSHMTSSTDTQYF. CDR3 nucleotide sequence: TGTGCCAGCAGCCATATGACTAGCAGCACAGATACGCAGTATTTT.

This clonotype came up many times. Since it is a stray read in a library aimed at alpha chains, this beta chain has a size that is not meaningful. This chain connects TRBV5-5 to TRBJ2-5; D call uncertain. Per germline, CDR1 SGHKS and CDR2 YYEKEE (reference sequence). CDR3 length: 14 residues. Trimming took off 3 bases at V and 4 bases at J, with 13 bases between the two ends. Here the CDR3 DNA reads TGTGCCAGCAGCTCAACCCCCTGGGGAGAGACCCAGTACTTC. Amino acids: CASSSTPWGETQYF.

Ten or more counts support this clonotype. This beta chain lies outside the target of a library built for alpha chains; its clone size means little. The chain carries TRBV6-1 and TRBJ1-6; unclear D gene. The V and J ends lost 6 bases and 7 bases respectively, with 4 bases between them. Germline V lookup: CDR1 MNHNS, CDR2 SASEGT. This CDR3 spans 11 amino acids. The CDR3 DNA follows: TGTGCCAGCAGGGAAAATTCACCCCTCCACTTT. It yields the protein CASRENSPLHF.